This entry lists 12 T cell receptor beta chains sequenced from one sample in a study of radiotherapy plus CTLA-4 blockade in lung cancer. Sequencing was performed with immunoSEQ multiplex PCR; in TCRdb, only in-frame clones are kept and a portion is missing. The sample consists of roughly 110,000 clones, approximately 81% of them appearing once. The sequenced sample was peripheral blood, obtained from a patient treated with radiotherapy plus ipilimumab. The receptors were gathered from a human donor with non-small cell lung cancer that progressed on radiotherapy plus ipilimumab. Some clones in this sample may be carry-over from other donors' samples.

The chain has TRBV18 and TRBJ1-1; unclear D gene. This CDR3 region has 17 residues. Germline loops: CDR1 KGHSH, CDR2 LQKENI. V was shortened by 2 bases and J by 4 bases, with 20 bases between the two germline ends. The CDR3 region has the DNA TGTGCCAGCTCACCATTTCAGGTTGAGACTTCTCCCACTGAAGCTTTCTTT. Translation gives CASSPFQVETSPTEAFF.

This chain uses TRBV7-2 with TRBJ1-5; D gene ambiguous. V was clipped by 8 bases and J by 0 bases, with 14 bases between them. This CDR3 is built from 15 residues. Germline-derived CDR1 and CDR2 are SGHTA and FQGNSA. The CDR3 spells CASQLARGSNQPQHF. The CDR3 region has the DNA TGTGCCAGCCAACTTGCTCGCGGTAGCAATCAGCCCCAGCATTTT.

The V and J genes are TRBV7-9 and TRBJ1-5, with D unclear. Per germline, CDR1 SEHNR and CDR2 FQNEAQ (reference sequence). The length of the CDR3 is 13 residues. Trimming removed 5 bases from V and 6 bases from J, with 11 bases in between. The CDR3 region is CASSPPGPQPQHF. As DNA, the CDR3 is TGTGCCAGCAGCCCACCGGGCCCTCAGCCCCAGCATTTT.

With regard to this clone: At one end, the junction sequence differs from germline, possibly due to a read error. The chain recombines TRBV6-6 with TRBJ2-7, with D maybe TRBD1 (5 bases). This CDR3 has 12 residues. Germline CDR1 reads MNHNY; CDR2 reads SVGAGI (reference sequence). CDR3 region: CASRDPTDKYLF. The CDR3 DNA is TGTGCCAGCAGGGACCCGACGGACAAGTACCTCTTC.

This clone came up once. The V and J genes are TRBV6-6 and TRBJ2-3, with D possibly TRBD1 on 6 matching bases. Trimming left V 6 bases short and J 2 bases short, with 15 bases between. This CDR3 contains 15 residues. CDR1 and CDR2 from the germline V gene are MNHNY and SVGAGI (reference sequence). This chain's CDR3 is CASSHRALITDTQYF. The CDR3 DNA is TGTGCCAGCAGCCACAGGGCCTTAATCACAGATACGCAGTATTTT.

The V and J genes are TRBV6-1 and TRBJ2-7; D unclear. Germline CDR1 reads MNHNS; CDR2 reads SASEGT. Trimming left V 3 bases short and J 4 bases short, with 13 bases between. This CDR3 has 14 amino acids. The CDR3 region is CASSDPWGRYEQYF. In nucleotides, the CDR3 is TGTGCCAGCAGTGACCCCTGGGGTCGGTACGAGCAGTACTTC.

The genes are TRBV29-1 and TRBJ2-2; D might be TRBD1 (5 bases). The CDR3 covers 16 residues. Per germline, CDR1 SQVTM and CDR2 ANQGSEA. V was shortened by 0 bases and J by 2 bases, with 13 bases between the two germline ends. CDR3 residues: CSVEDHRSPNTGELFF. The DNA of the CDR3 is TGCAGCGTTGAAGATCACAGGTCTCCCAACACCGGGGAGCTGTTTTTT.

This CDR3 reads CASSLGRYTEAFF. The CDR3 coding sequence is TGTGCCAGCAGCCTCGGGAGGTACACTGAAGCTTTCTTT. The V and J genes are TRBV11-2 and TRBJ1-1; D gene ambiguous. This CDR3 is built from 13 residues. V lost 5 bases and J 3 bases, leaving 10 bases between the germline ends. Germline V lookup: CDR1 SGHAT, CDR2 FQNNGV.

CDR3 DNA sequence: TGTGCCAGCAGCATAGCGGGGGGCCAAGAGACCCAGTACTTC. Translating it yields CASSIAGGQETQYF. This chain links TRBV6-5 with TRBJ2-5, with TRBD2 identical over 10 bases. CDR1 and CDR2 (germline): MNHEY, SVGAGI. With V trimmed by 6 bases and J by 1 base, 2 bases remained unmatched. This CDR3 contains 14 residues.

The chain combines TRBV28 with TRBJ2-7, with TRBD2 identical over 10 bases. The CDR3 is 15 residues long. Trimming at V came to 6 bases and at J to 3 bases, leaving 8 bases not matched to a gene. From germline, CDR1 is MDHEN and CDR2 SYDVKM. CDR3 nucleotide sequence: TGTGCCAGCAGACTTCGGACTAGCGGTATCTACGAGCAGTACTTC. Encoded protein: CASRLRTSGIYEQYF.

The chain has TRBV5-6 and TRBJ2-5, with a possible D match to TRBD1 (6 bases). The CDR3 loop spans 16 amino acids. The germline V and J ends were trimmed by 3 bases and 7 bases, with 22 bases remaining between them. The germline V gene encodes CDR1 SGHDT and CDR2 YYEEEE. The CDR3 region is CASSSYRVGQHATQYF. DNA of the CDR3: TGTGCCAGCAGCTCCTACAGGGTAGGGCAACATGCGACCCAGTACTTC.

The chain has TRBV7-9 and TRBJ2-3, with 8 bases that match TRBD1. CDR3 length: 14 residues. With V trimmed by 3 bases and J by 3 bases, 2 bases remained unmatched. Germline CDR1 SEHNR, CDR2 FQNEAQ (reference sequence). The CDR3 DNA sequence: TGTGCCAGCAGCTTTGGACAGGGAACAGATACGCAGTATTTT. Its protein is CASSFGQGTDTQYF.